The 16 T cell receptor beta chains in this list originate from one sample, sequenced in a study of shared clonotypes between healthy human individuals (dated by TCRdb to the early 2020s). The library was produced with the immunoSEQ multiplex PCR assay. TCRdb retrieved this table from immuneACCESS and kept in-frame rearrangements only. Not all clones are present; in checked studies, unresolved V genes account for under half, and no reason is known for the remainder. The sample profile shows a few million clones; around 90% of them were found once. The top ten clones comprise 0.37% of the sample. Sequencing was performed on naive CD4+ T cells from PBMCs. What this sample's cell subset or site label stands for: CD45RA+ positively selected. These receptors were obtained from a man younger than 35 in good health. Some clones in this sample may be carry-over from other donors' samples.

The V gene is TRBV5-4, the J gene TRBJ2-1, with D tentatively TRBD2 (5 bases). Germline CDR1 and CDR2: SGHNT and YYREEE (reference sequence). The CDR3 has 14 residues. The germline V and J ends were trimmed by 1 base and 8 bases, with 13 bases remaining between them. CDR3 sequence (DNA): TGTGCCAGCAGCTTGTGGACTGAGGGCTATGAGCAGTTCTTC. Encoded protein: CASSLWTEGYEQFF.

The chain employs TRBV6-1 and TRBJ2-5, with 10 bases fitting TRBD2. Germline CDR1 and CDR2: MNHNS and SASEGT. J lost 2 bases, V lost 6 bases, and 6 bases had no gene match. The CDR3 extends over 15 amino acids. As DNA, the CDR3 is TGTGCCAGCAGGAATATACTAGCGGGACAAGAGACCCAGTACTTC. It yields the protein CASRNILAGQETQYF.

The chain employs TRBV7-9 and TRBJ2-1; the match to TRBD2 covers 7 bases. Germline-derived CDR1 and CDR2 are SEHNR and FQNEAQ (reference sequence). V lost 9 bases, J lost 5 bases, and 10 bases stayed unmatched. CDR3 length equals 14 residues. Here the CDR3 DNA reads TGTGCCAGTGAAAGGCCAGCGGGGCACAATGAGCAGTTCTTC. Residues: CASERPAGHNEQFF.

This clone was detected once. The CDR3: CASSFMATPREQYF. The DNA of the CDR3 is TGTGCCAGCAGCTTTATGGCCACACCGAGGGAGCAGTACTTC. The chain combines TRBV11-2 with TRBJ2-7; no reliable D call. Germline V gives CDR1 SGHAT, CDR2 FQNNGV. The CDR3 is 14 residues long. Trimming took off 3 bases at V and 7 bases at J, with 16 bases between the two ends.

The V gene is TRBV9, the J gene TRBJ2-1, with TRBD2 matching 13 bases. This CDR3 has 15 residues. CDR1 and CDR2 from the germline V gene are SGDLS and YYNGEE. V lost 7 bases and J lost 12; bases outside the gene matches: 13. CDR3 protein: CASGSSGLAGIGQFF. DNA for the CDR3: TGTGCCAGCGGATCCTCGGGACTAGCGGGAATTGGGCAGTTCTTC.

Of note for this clone: The sample contains more than one DNA sequence encoding this CDR3. The chain recombines TRBV19 with TRBJ2-7, with TRBD2 matching 9 bases. The CDR3 runs to 15 residues. CDR1 is LNHDA, CDR2 SQIVND, per germline (reference sequence). V shed 3 bases, J shed 3 bases, and the junction held 6 bases outside the gene matches. In nucleotides, the CDR3 is TGTGCCAGTAGTATCTCCGGGACTAGCAGCTACGAGCAGTACTTC. It encodes CASSISGTSSYEQYF.

This rearrangement joins TRBV28 to TRBJ1-1; D is unresolved. The CDR3 is 13 residues long. From germline, CDR1 is MDHEN and CDR2 SYDVKM. V lost 5 bases and J 1 base, leaving 8 bases between the germline ends. The CDR3 DNA follows: TGTGCCAGCAGTCAGAAATGGAACACTGAAGCTTTCTTT. This gives the protein CASSQKWNTEAFF.

This chain joins TRBV19 and TRBJ2-2; 7 bases line up with TRBD1. CDR1 and CDR2 (germline): LNHDA, SQIVND (reference sequence). Trimming at V came to 0 bases and at J to 6 bases, leaving 7 bases not matched to a gene. This CDR3 has 16 residues. In DNA, the CDR3 is TGTGCCAGTAGTATAGATCCAGGGGGAAAGGCCGGGGAGCTGTTTTTT. As protein: CASSIDPGGKAGELFF.

This chain joins TRBV27 and TRBJ2-4; no reliable D call. The V end lost 8 bases, the J end lost 1 base, and 24 bases lay between the germline ends. CDR3 length equals 18 residues. Germline values: CDR1 MNHEY, CDR2 SMNVEV (reference sequence). CDR3 protein: CASASRPTFIGAKNIQYF. The CDR3 nucleotides read TGTGCCAGCGCCTCCCGACCTACCTTCATTGGTGCCAAAAACATTCAGTACTTC.

This chain joins TRBV2 and TRBJ1-1; D not resolved. V was shortened by 3 bases and J by 10 bases, with 12 bases between the two germline ends. The CDR3 spans 12 residues. The V gene's germline CDR1 is SNHLY and CDR2 FYNNEI. CDR3 residues: CASSDSGSGAFF. CDR3 nucleotides: TGTGCCAGCAGTGATTCAGGCTCCGGAGCTTTCTTT.

The chain uses TRBV5-1 and TRBJ2-1, with D tentatively TRBD2 (6 bases). Trimming took off 4 bases at V and 2 bases at J, with 16 bases between the two ends. This CDR3 contains 16 residues. Per germline, CDR1 SGHRS and CDR2 YFSETQ. DNA of the CDR3: TGCGCCAGCAGCCCGGGACTTCTAGCGCCCTACAATGAGCAGTTCTTC. It codes for CASSPGLLAPYNEQFF.

V is TRBV27 and J is TRBJ2-5; 7 nucleotides line up with TRBD1. The CDR3 loop spans 12 amino acids. V was clipped by 9 bases and J by 5 bases; unmatched bases: 6. In germline, CDR1 is MNHEY, CDR2 SMNVEV (reference sequence). The CDR3 loop reads CASQGVGETQYF. The DNA of the CDR3 is TGTGCCAGTCAGGGGGTGGGGGAGACCCAGTACTTC.

The chain combines TRBV25-1 with TRBJ1-1; D is possibly TRBD1 (5 bases). Germline V gives CDR1 MGHDK, CDR2 SYGVNS. The CDR3 totals 15 residues. The V end was cut by 0 bases, the J end by 3 bases, with 11 bases between. Here the CDR3 DNA reads TGTGCCAGCAGTGAATACAGGGCAGGGTACACTGAAGCTTTCTTT. Its protein is CASSEYRAGYTEAFF.

DNA for the CDR3: TGCAGCGTTGTCGCGGGACAGGGGTACAATGAGCAGTTCTTC. As protein: CSVVAGQGYNEQFF. The chain carries TRBV29-1 and TRBJ2-1, with 10 bases lining up with TRBD1. J lost 4 bases, V lost 4 bases, and 4 bases had no gene match. Per germline, CDR1 SQVTM and CDR2 ANQGSEA. The CDR3 sequence is 14 residues long.

The V gene is TRBV12-5, the J gene TRBJ2-2; 13 bases align to TRBD2. This CDR3 has 15 amino acids. V gave up 10 bases and J gave up 6 bases; unmatched junction bases: 8. Germline CDR1 LGHNT, CDR2 FRNRAP. In DNA, the CDR3 is TGTGCTACCCCGGGACTAGCGGGATTATCCGGGGAGCTGTTTTTT. Its translation: CATPGLAGLSGELFF.

As regards this clone: Distinct nucleotide sequences in the sample also encode this CDR3. V usage is TRBV7-9 and J usage is TRBJ1-1; D unresolved. The germline V gene has CDR1 SEHNR and CDR2 FQNEAQ (reference sequence). The CDR3 sequence is 13 residues long. The ends were cut back, 3 bases at V and 0 bases at J, with 5 bases in the middle. CDR3 DNA: TGTGCCAGCAGCTTCGACCTGAACACTGAAGCTTTCTTT. Translation: CASSFDLNTEAFF.